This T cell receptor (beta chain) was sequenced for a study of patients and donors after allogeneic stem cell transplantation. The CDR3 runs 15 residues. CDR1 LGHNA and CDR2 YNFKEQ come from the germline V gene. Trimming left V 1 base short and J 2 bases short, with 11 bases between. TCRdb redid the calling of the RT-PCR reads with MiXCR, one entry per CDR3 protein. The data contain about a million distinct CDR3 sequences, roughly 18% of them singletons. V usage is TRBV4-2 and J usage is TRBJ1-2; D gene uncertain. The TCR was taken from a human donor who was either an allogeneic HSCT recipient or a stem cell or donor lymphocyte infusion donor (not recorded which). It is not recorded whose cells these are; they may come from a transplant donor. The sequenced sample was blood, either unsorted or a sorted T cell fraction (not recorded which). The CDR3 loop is CASSQGRDGNYGYTF. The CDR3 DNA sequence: TGTGCCAGCAGCCAAGGAAGAGACGGAAACTATGGCTACACCTTC.